This T cell receptor beta chain was sequenced in a study of early T cells in non-severe SARS-CoV-2 infection (dated by TCRdb to the early 2020s). Regarding the research as a whole: Because TCR sequencing relied on bulk RNA taken from unsorted whole blood, pairing of alpha and beta chains was not possible. Paper-wide results and their limitations: VDJdb matching was skewed toward anti-spike CD8 responses, so virus-specific expansions were likely underestimated and private and CD4 specificities were missed.

To prepare the library, 5' RACE was applied. The data were produced on a NextSeq 500. Unique molecular identifiers were attached to individual cDNA molecules in the TCR library protocol so that sequencing error and PCR bias could be corrected. Both TCR alpha and beta chains were sequenced, and tight co-correlation was observed between alpha and beta sequence abundances in each sample. The authors' pipeline ran thus. Decombinator V4 was used to perform V gene, J gene and CDR3 annotation of TCR sequences. Expanded TCRs were defined as changing significantly between any two time points under a Poisson model with p below 0.0001. Abundances of TCRs were expressed as counts per million after normalisation to the total number of TCRs sequenced in each sample. VDJdb, accessed 1 November 2021, was searched for CMV, EBV and SARS-CoV-2 annotated TCRs, with TCRs annotated for multiple antigens excluded. TCRdb's own reprocessing of the public reads used fastp at Q25 and MiXCR and kept productive beta chains. Each record represents a unique CDR3 protein, reported with the most common genes and DNA among its rows. These V and J calls rely on TCRdb rather than the paper's analysis. Counted in this sample were about 39,000 distinct CDR3 sequences; 5.5% to 7% of them appeared once. Of the sample, roughly 4.5% is held by the ten largest clones.

This was a case-control study nested in a cohort of healthcare workers in London, UK, who had nasopharyngeal swab PCR tests and blood samples taken every week. Between 23 and 31 March 2020, the week of the UK lockdown, healthcare workers were enrolled and then followed up weekly for as long as 16 weeks. This clonotype has a count of ten or more. Its antigen remains unidentified. Per-nucleotide qualities are absent, and no much larger clonotype sits a single base away. The origin of this receptor is an adult who was a healthcare worker with PCR-confirmed SARS-CoV-2 infection or an uninfected control (not recorded which). Specimen: whole blood, collected at baseline.

The CDR3 region: CASSEVSNMGLFF. The DNA is as follows: TGTGCCAGCAGCGAAGTCTCAAATATGGGACTGTTTTTT. The rearranged chain carries TRBV7-2 and TRBJ2-2; the D segment cannot be called with confidence. Looking up the germline V gene yields CDR1 SGHTA and CDR2 FQGNSA. The junction shows trimming of 5 bases on V and 14 bases on J, plus 18 bases between the germline ends. Its CDR3 holds 13 amino acids, cysteine through phenylalanine. Only CDR3 DNA is held: 39 bases, read in frame from base 1.